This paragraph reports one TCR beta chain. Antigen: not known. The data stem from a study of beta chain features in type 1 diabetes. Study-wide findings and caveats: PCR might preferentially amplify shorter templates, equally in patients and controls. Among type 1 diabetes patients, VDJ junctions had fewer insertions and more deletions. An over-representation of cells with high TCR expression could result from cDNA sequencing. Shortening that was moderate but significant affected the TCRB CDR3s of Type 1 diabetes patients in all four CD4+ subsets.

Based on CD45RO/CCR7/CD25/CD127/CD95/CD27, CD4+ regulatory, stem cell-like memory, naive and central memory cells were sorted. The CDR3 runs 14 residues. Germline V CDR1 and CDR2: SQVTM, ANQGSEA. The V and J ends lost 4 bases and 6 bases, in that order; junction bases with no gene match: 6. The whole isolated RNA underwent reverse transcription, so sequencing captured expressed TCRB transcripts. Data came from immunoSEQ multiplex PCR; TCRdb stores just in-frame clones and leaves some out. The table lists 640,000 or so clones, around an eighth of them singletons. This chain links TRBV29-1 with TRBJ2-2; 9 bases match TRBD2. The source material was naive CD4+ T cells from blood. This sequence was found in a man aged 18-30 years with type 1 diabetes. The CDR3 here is CSVVVLAGPGELFF. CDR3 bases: TGCAGCGTTGTAGTCCTAGCGGGGCCCGGGGAGCTGTTTTTT.